This TCR beta chain was captured in a study of cytomegalovirus exposure and HLA in healthy donors. Regarding the study as a whole: It was 164 TCR beta chains that were listed as cytomegalovirus-associated.

As concerns this clone: What it binds is unknown.

This PCR relied on a set of 60 Vbeta primers and 13 Jbeta primers. In the authors' workflow: Approximately 11 million of some 80 million unique TCR beta chains were shared, per a later count. The method was immunoSEQ multiplex PCR; TCRdb's version includes in-frame clones alone and lacks a portion of them. The DNA gave D and trimming, while V, J and clone size come from that table. Of around 87,000 clones listed, over 70% were seen once; the top ten hold approximately 3%. Looked up from germline, CDR1 is KGHSH and CDR2 is LQKENI. V lost 3 bases, J lost 1 base, and 8 bases stayed unmatched. The CDR3 runs 19 residues.

The clonotype comes from a man in his forties or fifties in good health and CMV-seronegative. The genes are TRBV18 and TRBJ2-3; 15 bases are a match to TRBD2. Sequencing was carried out using PBMCs. CDR3 coding DNA: TGTGCCAGCTCACCTTTGGGACTAGCGGGGGGTTACCGCACAGATACGCAGTATTTT. Translation gives CASSPLGLAGGYRTDTQYF.